This T cell receptor beta chain emerged from a study of radiotherapy plus CTLA-4 blockade in lung cancer. This table comes from immunoSEQ multiplex PCR, and its TCRdb copy is limited to in-frame clones, with some not included. The sample consists of about 73,000 clones, around 87% of them appearing once. This clonotype was obtained from a human donor with non-small cell lung cancer that progressed on radiotherapy plus ipilimumab. Sequencing was performed on peripheral blood, taken from a patient treated with radiotherapy plus ipilimumab.

Here the CDR3 reads CANRGVGGANVLTF. The CDR3 DNA reads TGTGCCAACCGGGGGGTAGGTGGGGCCAACGTCCTGACTTTC. The chain combines TRBV7-9 with TRBJ2-6; 7 bases map to TRBD2. The V gene end was trimmed by 10 bases and the J gene end by 3 bases; junction bases not matched to a gene: 6. This CDR3 is 14 amino acids long. The germline gives CDR1 SEHNR, CDR2 FQNEAQ (reference sequence).